The 26 T cell receptor beta chains reported below all come from one sample, sequenced in a study of blood T cells in healthy people across ages. Combining a sample-barcoded 5' primer with a J-beta primer mix, a second PCR ran for 7 to 11 cycles. TCRdb redid the calling of the 5' RACE reads with MiXCR, one entry per CDR3 protein. There are about 1,500,000 distinct CDR3 sequences in the sample; 28% occur only once, and 7.7% lies in the top ten. The sample was blood. The source is a woman aged 25 to 39 in good health.

The chain combines TRBV12-3 or TRBV12-4 with TRBJ1-2; D gene unclear. V was pared by 6 bases and J by 7 bases, with 24 bases between. CDR3 length equals 16 residues. CDR3 DNA sequence: TGTGCCAGCAGCCTTATTCCGTTCCGGACCCCGAGTGGCTACACCTTC. Translating gives CASSLIPFRTPSGYTF.

This clonotype was found many times. This chain connects TRBV2 to TRBJ2-7; weak D call: TRBD1 (5 bases). This CDR3 is built from 13 residues. Germline CDR1 and CDR2: SNHLY and FYNNEI. Trimming removed 8 bases from V and 3 bases from J, with 14 bases in between. The CDR3 protein is CASAETVGYEQYF. CDR3 in DNA: TGTGCCAGCGCCGAGACAGTGGGCTACGAGCAGTACTTC.

V usage is TRBV7-9 and J usage is TRBJ2-1; D is undetermined. CDR3 length: 15 amino acids. V lost 1 base and J lost 8, with 15 bases in between. Germline V gene data show CDR1 as SEHNR and CDR2 as FQNEAQ (reference sequence). CDR3 coding DNA: TGTGCCAGCAGCTTAGATTTGGCTAGGGCAGATGAGCAGTTCTTC. Amino acids: CASSLDLARADEQFF.

In its sample, this clonotype was seen many times. CDR3 sequence: CASSLEKSTDTQYF. The DNA of the CDR3 is TGCGCCAGCAGCTTGGAGAAAAGCACAGATACGCAGTATTTT. The chain carries TRBV5-1 and TRBJ2-3; D remains ambiguous. Germline lookup yields CDR1 SGHRS and CDR2 YFSETQ. The CDR3 sequence is 14 residues long. The V gene lost 0 bases and the J gene lost 0 bases, with 5 bases spanning the gap. The complete variable domain, with remaining parts taken from reference TRBV5-1 and TRBJ2-3, reads KAGVTQTPRYLIKTRGQQVTLSCSPISGHRSVSWYQQTPGQGLQFLFEYFSETQRNKGNFPGRFSGRQFSNSRSEMNVSTLELGDSALYLCASSLEKSTDTQYFGPGTRLTVL.

This clonotype was observed a few times. The chain couples TRBV5-1 to TRBJ2-5; 8 nucleotides match TRBD2. J lost 5 bases, V lost 0 bases, and 3 bases had no gene match. Germline CDR1 SGHRS, CDR2 YFSETQ. The CDR3 spans 14 residues. The CDR3 region is CASSLEAGVETQYF. The CDR3, as DNA: TGCGCCAGCAGCTTGGAAGCGGGGGTTGAGACCCAGTACTTC.

V and J are TRBV12-3 or TRBV12-4 and TRBJ1-5, with a tentative D call TRBD1 (6 bases). CDR3 size: 13 residues. V lost 9 bases to trimming and J lost 8 bases, with 17 bases between them. This CDR3 reads CARGGLWMKPQHF. As DNA, the CDR3 is TGTGCCAGGGGGGGGCTTTGGATGAAGCCCCAGCATTTT.

This chain joins TRBV5-1 and TRBJ2-1; either TRBD1 or TRBD2 may supply D (5 bases each). The V and J ends lost 4 bases and 9 bases respectively, with 23 bases between them. Looked up from germline, CDR1 is SGHRS and CDR2 is YFSETQ. The CDR3 spans 16 residues. The CDR3 spells CASSPTSGTTTGEQFF. The CDR3 region has the DNA TGCGCCAGCAGCCCGACCTCCGGGACGACCACTGGTGAGCAGTTCTTC. The full variable domain, its missing parts supplied by reference TRBV5-1 and TRBJ2-1, is KAGVTQTPRYLIKTRGQQVTLSCSPISGHRSVSWYQQTPGQGLQFLFEYFSETQRNKGNFPGRFSGRQFSNSRSEMNVSTLELGDSALYLCASSPTSGTTTGEQFFGPGTRLTVL.

This clonotype was seen a handful of times. The chain is built from TRBV2 and TRBJ2-7, with 11 bases that match TRBD2. J gave up 12 bases and V 8 bases, and 12 bases lay outside the gene matches. The germline gives CDR1 SNHLY, CDR2 FYNNEI. The CDR3 has 13 residues. The CDR3 protein is CASGGLAEETLYF. Written as DNA, the CDR3 is TGTGCCAGCGGGGGACTAGCGGAAGAGACCCTGTACTTC.

This chain connects TRBV5-7 to TRBJ1-2; TRBD1 matches 9 bases. TRBV5-7 is an open reading frame, and its role is uncertain. V was pared by 3 bases and J by 4 bases, with 13 bases of the junction left unmatched. The CDR3 is 17 amino acids. CDR3 loop: CASSSKSDRGRGYGYTF. For the CDR3, the DNA is TGTGCCAGCAGCTCTAAATCGGACAGGGGACGCGGCTATGGCTACACCTTC.

This chain uses TRBV28 with TRBJ2-5; possible D gene TRBD2, 5 bases. The CDR3 is 14 amino acids. With 0 bases removed from V and 5 bases from J, the gap between germline ends came to 10 bases. Germline lookup yields CDR1 MDHEN and CDR2 SYDVKM. The CDR3 here is CASSLWASTETQYF. In DNA, the CDR3 is TGTGCCAGCAGTTTATGGGCTAGCACCGAGACCCAGTACTTC.

J is TRBJ1-5 and V is TRBV10-2, with D tentatively TRBD1 (5 bases). CDR1 is WSHSY, CDR2 SAAADI, per germline. The CDR3 runs to 16 residues. The V end lost 0 bases, the J end lost 2 bases, and 11 bases lay between the germline ends. The CDR3 nucleotides read TGCGCCAGCAGTGAGTCGAACGGGGCTGGCAATCAGCCCCAGCATTTT. This codes for CASSESNGAGNQPQHF.

This clonotype was seen at least ten times. The rearrangement joins TRBV20-1 to TRBJ2-3; 12 bases line up with TRBD2. V lost 3 bases, J lost 3 bases, and 10 bases stayed unmatched. The germline gives CDR1 DFQATT, CDR2 SNEGSKA (reference sequence). The CDR3 runs to 17 residues. CDR3 in amino acids: CSASASGRGSSTDTQYF. CDR3 bases: TGCAGTGCTAGTGCTAGCGGGAGGGGAAGTTCGACAGATACGCAGTATTTT.

This clonotype occurred a few times. The rearrangement uses TRBV30 and TRBJ2-5, with a tentative D call TRBD2 (6 bases). The CDR3 length is 14 residues. V dropped 5 bases and J dropped 3 bases, with 16 bases sitting between them. The V gene's germline CDR1 is GTSNPN and CDR2 SVGIG (reference sequence). CDR3 amino acids: CAWGRHGGEETQYF. The CDR3, as DNA: TGTGCCTGGGGCAGACACGGGGGAGAAGAGACCCAGTACTTC. Supplemented by reference TRBV30 and TRBJ2-5, the full variable domain reads SQTIHQWPATLVQPVGSPLSLECTVEGTSNPNLYWYRQAAGRGLQLLFYSVGIGQISSEVPQNLSASRPQDRQFILSSKKLLLSDSGFYLCAWGRHGGEETQYFGPGTRLLVL.

This clonotype was recorded at least ten times. This chain joins TRBV6-1 and TRBJ2-5, with TRBD2 matching over 9 bases. Germline trimming cut 5 bases from V and 5 bases from J; bases unmatched to any gene: 6. The germline CDR1 and CDR2 sequences are MNHNS and SASEGT. This CDR3 is built from 14 residues. The CDR3, as DNA: TGTGCCAGCAGTTCGGGCGGGGGGGCGGAGACCCAGTACTTC. It yields the protein CASSSGGGAETQYF.

The table lists this clonotype with a few counts. Germline is not matched at one junction end, which may reflect a read error. The chain couples TRBV12-3 or TRBV12-4 to TRBJ2-1; D is unclear. This CDR3 contains 14 residues. The CDR3 protein is CAGSFIGYRSEQFF. CDR3 DNA sequence: TGTGCCGGCAGTTTCATCGGATACCGGTCTGAGCAGTTCTTC.

This clonotype was picked up one time. V and J are TRBV15 and TRBJ2-7, with D possibly called TRBD1 or TRBD2 (5 bases each). There are 15 residues in the CDR3. V lost 5 bases to trimming and J lost 1 base, with 15 bases between them. Per germline, CDR1 LNHNV and CDR2 YYDKDF (reference sequence). The CDR3 coding sequence is TGTGCCACCAGCGGGGGAAGGACGGAATCCTACGAGCAGTACTTC. As protein: CATSGGRTESYEQYF.

In this sample, this clonotype turned up a few times. The chain carries TRBV6-5 and TRBJ2-4; 7 bases match TRBD2. The CDR3 extends over 14 amino acids. After removal of 8 bases from V and 7 bases from J, the junction contained 11 bases not matched to a gene. CDR1 and CDR2 from the germline V gene are MNHEY and SVGAGI. CDR3 protein: CASAQERGVNIQYF. The CDR3 DNA reads TGTGCCAGCGCCCAGGAGCGGGGTGTCAACATTCAGTACTTC.

In this sample, this clonotype turned up a few times. The chain is built from TRBV15 and TRBJ2-3; weak D call: TRBD2 (6 bases). Germline V CDR1 and CDR2: LNHNV, YYDKDF (reference sequence). This CDR3 has 16 residues. Trimming removed 1 base from V and 10 bases from J, with 21 bases in between. CDR3 nucleotides: TGTGCCACCAGCAGAGCTTACCCCCGGGAGAGGTCCCCGCAGTATTTT. It yields the protein CATSRAYPRERSPQYF.

The chain links TRBV11-2 to TRBJ1-1; D unclear. Between the trimmed V and J ends, which lost 4 bases and 11 bases, there was a span of 8 bases. The CDR3 has 10 amino acids. The V gene's germline CDR1 is SGHAT and CDR2 FQNNGV. CDR3 sequence: CASSSRPAFF. The DNA for the CDR3 is TGTGCCAGCAGCTCGCGACCGGCTTTCTTT.

The CDR3 nucleotides read TGTGCCAGCAGTCGGGGGTCGAGCACTGAAGCTTTCTTT. Residues: CASSRGSSTEAFF. The J gene is TRBJ1-1, the V gene TRBV6-2 or TRBV6-3; possibly TRBD1 for D (5 bases). Trimming removed 5 bases from V and 4 bases from J, with 11 bases in between. The CDR3 sequence is 13 residues long. The germline gives CDR1 MNHEY, CDR2 SVGEGT.

This sequence joins TRBV6-2 or TRBV6-3 and TRBJ1-1; 7 bases fit TRBD1. CDR3 length equals 16 residues. After removal of 4 bases from V and 1 base from J, the junction contained 9 bases not matched to a gene. In germline, CDR1 is MNHEY, CDR2 SVGEGT. The CDR3 sequence: CASSSGGAAQNTEAFF. In DNA, the CDR3 is TGTGCCAGCAGTTCAGGGGGGGCAGCTCAGAACACTGAAGCTTTCTTT.

V is TRBV7-2 and J is TRBJ2-3, with D unresolved. This CDR3 region has 14 residues. Trimming took 7 bases from V and 1 from J, leaving 12 bases between them. Germline CDR1 SGHTA, CDR2 FQGNSA. CDR3 bases: TGTGCCAGCAATAGAGGATCTCGCACAGATACGCAGTATTTT. Its protein product is CASNRGSRTDTQYF. Full variable domain (outside the CDR3, taken from reference TRBV7-2 and TRBJ2-3): GAGVSQSPSNKVTEKGKDVELRCDPISGHTALYWYRQSLGQGLEFLIYFQGNSAPDKSGLPSDRFSAERTGGSVSTLTIQRTQQEDSAVYLCASNRGSRTDTQYFGPGTRLTVL.

Only a few counts were recorded for this clonotype. J is TRBJ2-1 and V is TRBV20-1, with 8 bases identical to TRBD2. Unmatched junction bases numbered 3, after V lost 2 bases and J lost 0 bases. CDR1 is DFQATT and CDR2 is SNEGSKA in the germline V gene (reference sequence). The CDR3 has 15 amino acids. CDR3 protein: CSARLREGSYNEQFF. As DNA, the CDR3 is TGCAGTGCTAGACTCCGGGAGGGCTCCTACAATGAGCAGTTCTTC.

The J gene is TRBJ1-1, the V gene TRBV5-5; D remains ambiguous. This CDR3 comprises 13 residues. The germline CDR1 and CDR2 sequences are SGHKS and YYEKEE (reference sequence). The germline V and J ends were trimmed by 1 base and 7 bases, with 11 bases remaining between them. The CDR3 loop reads CASSLMGLFEAFF. CDR3 DNA: TGTGCCAGCAGCTTGATGGGTTTGTTTGAAGCTTTCTTT.

The rearrangement links TRBV20-1 to TRBJ2-7, with 9 bases that match TRBD2. Per germline, CDR1 DFQATT and CDR2 SNEGSKA (reference sequence). This CDR3 has 13 residues. V gave up 3 bases and J gave up 3 bases; unmatched junction bases: 3. The CDR3: CSASWREGYEQYF. CDR3 sequence (DNA): TGCAGTGCTAGTTGGCGGGAGGGCTACGAGCAGTACTTC.

V usage is TRBV5-1 and J usage is TRBJ2-3; 8 bases are a match to TRBD1. Germline CDR1 and CDR2: SGHRS and YFSETQ. The CDR3 has 18 residues. The V and J ends lost 5 bases and 1 base, in that order; junction bases with no gene match: 15. The CDR3 DNA sequence: TGCGCCAGCAGGTGGGAGACAGGGGTCGGGTCCCGCACAGATACGCAGTATTTT. Amino acid sequence: CASRWETGVGSRTDTQYF. The whole variable domain, remainder taken from reference TRBV5-1 and TRBJ2-3, is KAGVTQTPRYLIKTRGQQVTLSCSPISGHRSVSWYQQTPGQGLQFLFEYFSETQRNKGNFPGRFSGRQFSNSRSEMNVSTLELGDSALYLCASRWETGVGSRTDTQYFGPGTRLTVL.